This TCR beta chain was found in a study of blood T cells in healthy people across ages. Study observations and caveats: Estimates based on one million T cells were treated as lower bounds.

Total RNA extracted from each sample amounted to at least 5.5 micrograms. Using a J-beta primer mix together with a sample-barcoded 5' primer, a second PCR was run for about 6 to 11 cycles. TCRdb passed the 5' RACE reads through MiXCR, listing each CDR3 protein once. The top ten clones hold 5.5% to 8% of a sample with over 1,200,000 distinct CDR3 sequences, roughly 60% of them seen once. Comments on this clonotype: Its cognate antigen is unknown.

This CDR3 has 16 amino acids. The junction had 6 bases not matched to a gene; V was cut back by 6 bases and J by 3 bases. CDR1 and CDR2 from the germline V gene are SGHTA and FQGNSA. The chain combines TRBV7-2 with TRBJ2-2, with 11 positions matching TRBD2. This TCR was sampled from a man younger than 35 in good health. The specimen was blood. The DNA of the CDR3 is TGTGCCAGCAGTTATAGCGGGGGGGGCGACACCGGGGAGCTGTTTTTT. Amino acids: CASSYSGGGDTGELFF.